This T cell receptor (beta chain) is drawn from a study of human T cells and chemical hapten exposure. In TCRdb, the RACE reads were re-called with MiXCR into one record per CDR3 protein. The sample holds roughly 180,000 distinct CDR3 sequences, around 24% seen once. Time point: patch test 1, 2 weeks after DPC sensitization. The sample's treatment: therapeutic diphenylcyclopropenone sensitization with weekly scalp DPC. Deletions cut 0 bases from V and 10 bases from J, with 13 bases between. The CDR3 extends over 13 amino acids. CDR1 is DFQATT and CDR2 is SNEGSKA in the germline V gene (reference sequence).

The receptor was derived from a woman in her forties or fifties with alopecia areata. Some clones in this sample may be carry-over from other donors' samples. The input for sequencing was whole blood, taken in connection with sensitization to the hapten diphenylcyclopropenone (DPC). The chain recombines TRBV20-1 with TRBJ2-1; no clear D gene. CDR3 residues: CSARDTLRPEQFF. In nucleotides, the CDR3 is TGCAGTGCTAGAGATACCTTAAGGCCCGAGCAGTTCTTC.